The 13 T cell receptor beta chains reported below all come from one sample, sequenced in a study of technical replicates of blood from a handful of donors. Sequencing was performed with immunoSEQ multiplex PCR; in TCRdb, only in-frame clones are kept and a portion is missing. The sample has tens of thousands of clones, roughly 89% seen once. Material for sequencing was T cells isolated from PBMCs. These TCRs come from a human donor in good health.

V is TRBV5-4 and J is TRBJ2-4, with D perhaps matching TRBD2 (6 bases). CDR3 length: 14 amino acids. V was trimmed by 0 bases and J by 7 bases, leaving 11 bases between them. Per the germline V gene, CDR1 is SGHNT and CDR2 is YYREEE (reference sequence). CDR3 sequence reads: CASSLGLGGNIQYF. CDR3 nucleotides: TGTGCCAGCAGCTTGGGACTAGGAGGGAACATTCAGTACTTC.

Here the CDR3 reads CALWTGEGTEAFF. The CDR3 coding sequence is TGTGCCTTGTGGACAGGAGAGGGGACTGAAGCTTTCTTT. The gene calls are TRBV30 and TRBJ1-1; 7 bases fit TRBD1. The CDR3 length is 13 residues. Germline V gene data show CDR1 as GTSNPN and CDR2 as SVGIG (reference sequence). The trim removed 7 bases at V and 5 bases at J, leaving 10 bases unmatched.

In regard to this clone: Other DNA sequences within the sample encode an identical CDR3. The rearrangement links TRBV5-6 to TRBJ2-7; tentatively, D is TRBD1 (5 bases). The CDR3 has 11 amino acids. Trimming removed 4 bases at V and 4 bases at J, with 6 bases between. Germline V gene lookup returns CDR1 SGHDT and CDR2 YYEEEE. CDR3 nucleotides: TGTGCCAGCAGCAGGACATACGAGCAGTACTTC. Protein sequence: CASSRTYEQYF.

This chain uses TRBV12-5 with TRBJ1-1, with 11 bases that match TRBD1. Germline values: CDR1 LGHNT, CDR2 FRNRAP. J was trimmed by 3 bases and V by 8 bases; bases with no gene match: 14. This CDR3 is 17 amino acids long. CDR3 protein: CASMGGTGGFMHTEAFF. CDR3 sequence (DNA): TGTGCTAGTATGGGTGGGACAGGGGGATTTATGCACACTGAAGCTTTCTTT.

The V gene is TRBV2, the J gene TRBJ2-3, with D perhaps TRBD1 (5 bases). V shed 7 bases and J shed 6 bases, with 8 bases lying between them. The CDR3 loop spans 11 amino acids. Germline V gene data show CDR1 as SNHLY and CDR2 as FYNNEI. The CDR3 protein is CASKGLDTQYF. CDR3 in DNA: TGTGCCAGCAAGGGGTTGGATACGCAGTATTTT. Full variable domain (outside the CDR3, taken from reference TRBV2 and TRBJ2-3): EPEVTQTPSHQVTQMGQEVILRCVPISNHLYFYWYRQILGQKVEFLVSFYNNEISEKSEIFDDQFSVERPDGSNFTLKIRSTKLEDSAMYFCASKGLDTQYFGPGTRLTVL.

This clone was observed once. Here the CDR3 reads CASSVNSGRVADTQYF. CDR3 sequence (DNA): TGCGCCAGCAGCGTTAATAGCGGGAGAGTCGCAGATACGCAGTATTTT. The rearrangement links TRBV5-1 to TRBJ2-3; 9 bases are a match to TRBD2. V was pared by 4 bases and J by 4 bases, with 10 bases of the junction left unmatched. From germline, CDR1 is SGHRS and CDR2 YFSETQ. The CDR3 extends over 16 amino acids.

The chain has TRBV2 and TRBJ2-7; D not certain. V shed 3 bases and J shed 2 bases, with 11 bases lying between them. Germline assignment: CDR1 SNHLY and CDR2 FYNNEI. CDR3 size: 14 residues. The CDR3 bases are TGTGCCAGCAGTGAGGGCCGCCTAACCTACGAGCAGTACTTC. This translates into CASSEGRLTYEQYF. Full variable domain (rest looked up from reference TRBV2 and TRBJ2-7): EPEVTQTPSHQVTQMGQEVILRCVPISNHLYFYWYRQILGQKVEFLVSFYNNEISEKSEIFDDQFSVERPDGSNFTLKIRSTKLEDSAMYFCASSEGRLTYEQYFGPGTRLTVT.

The rearrangement joins TRBV7-3 to TRBJ2-5, with D tentatively TRBD1 (6 bases). The CDR3 consists of 12 residues. The germline gives CDR1 SGHTA, CDR2 FQGTGA. V was trimmed by 4 bases and J by 9 bases, leaving 12 bases between them. CDR3 in amino acids: CASSSGQGPQYF. The CDR3 DNA reads TGTGCCAGCAGCTCAGGGCAGGGGCCCCAGTACTTC.

J is TRBJ1-3 and V is TRBV18; D is uncertain. The germline gives CDR1 KGHSH, CDR2 LQKENI. The ends were cut back, 4 bases at V and 0 bases at J, with 7 bases in the middle. The CDR3 is 14 residues long. The CDR3 coding sequence is TGTGCCAGCTCACTATCGGTCTCTGGAAACACCATATATTTT. It codes for CASSLSVSGNTIYF.

CDR3 loop: CAWSVTLGTKYNEQFF. In nucleotides, the CDR3 is TGTGCCTGGAGTGTTACATTGGGGACTAAATACAATGAGCAGTTCTTC. This chain joins TRBV30 and TRBJ2-1; 7 positions match TRBD2. Germline V gives CDR1 GTSNPN, CDR2 SVGIG (reference sequence). V lost 0 bases to trimming and J lost 4 bases; unmatched junction nucleotides: 9. The CDR3 has 16 residues.

This chain connects TRBV5-1 to TRBJ1-1, with D tentatively TRBD1 (6 bases). Trimming removed 0 bases at V and 5 bases at J, with 8 bases between. The CDR3 contains 13 residues. CDR1 and CDR2 (germline): SGHRS, YFSETQ. The CDR3 DNA reads as TGCGCCAGCAGCTTGGACAGGGAGACTGAAGCTTTCTTT. It is translated as CASSLDRETEAFF. Drawing the rest from reference TRBV5-1 and TRBJ1-1, the complete variable domain is KAGVTQTPRYLIKTRGQQVTLSCSPISGHRSVSWYQQTPGQGLQFLFEYFSETQRNKGNFPGRFSGRQFSNSRSEMNVSTLELGDSALYLCASSLDRETEAFFGQGTRLTVV.

This clone has a handful of counts. The chain is built from TRBV10-1 and TRBJ1-1, with TRBD1 matching 7 bases. Germline lookup yields CDR1 WNHNN and CDR2 SYGVQD (reference sequence). This CDR3 has 13 residues. Losses at the gene ends were 4 bases for V and 4 bases for J; bases not matched to a gene: 3. In DNA form, the CDR3 reads TGCGCCAGCAGTGGAAACAGGGGCACTGAAGCTTTCTTT. Its translation: CASSGNRGTEAFF.

The V and J genes are TRBV4-3 and TRBJ2-1; 15 bases fit TRBD2. V lost 4 bases, J lost 7 bases, and 2 bases stayed unmatched. The CDR3 has 15 residues. The germline gives CDR1 LGHNA, CDR2 YSLEER. The CDR3 is CASSRGLAGGNEQFF. DNA of the CDR3: TGCGCCAGCAGCCGGGGACTAGCGGGAGGAAATGAGCAGTTCTTC.